One sample yielded the 20 T cell receptor beta chains listed below, sequenced in a study of memory CD8 T cells in hepatitis C reinfection. Specified time point: late/post reinfection, 12 to 24 weeks after detection. Sorted cells were sequenced directly ex vivo without any in vitro expansion. Some clones are missing from TCRdb's copy, which holds only in-frame ones; the method was immunoSEQ multiplex PCR. The sample contains approximately 46,000 clones, 89% of which appear only once. The sequenced sample consisted of naive CD8+ T cells sorted from blood. All receptors derive from a young man with hepatitis C virus infection.

This chain connects TRBV4-1 to TRBJ2-5; 7 bases are a match to TRBD2. The closer fit of TRBJ2-7 to the DNA end suggests the J call may be wrong. Germline-derived CDR1 and CDR2 are MGHRA and YSYEKL. The CDR3 runs 18 residues. CDR3 amino acids: CASSPGGVAGASSYEQYF. CDR3 sequence (DNA): TGCGCCAGCAGCCCAGGAGGGGTAGCGGGCGCTAGCTCCTACGAGCAGTACTTC.

The chain recombines TRBV14 with TRBJ1-2; tentatively, D is TRBD1 (5 bases). Trimming cost V 4 bases and J 4 bases, with 13 bases left between them. The CDR3 loop spans 14 amino acids. The V gene's germline CDR1 is SGHDN and CDR2 FVKESK. The CDR3 nucleotides read TGTGCCAGCAGCCCGGAGGGGCGGATCTATGGCTACACCTTC. Protein sequence: CASSPEGRIYGYTF.

This sequence joins TRBV29-1 and TRBJ1-1, with D uncertain. Germline V gene data show CDR1 as SQVTM and CDR2 as ANQGSEA. The CDR3 covers 11 residues. The V and J ends lost 6 bases and 4 bases respectively, with 9 bases between them. For the CDR3, the DNA is TGCAGCGTCCGGTACCTCACTGAAGCTTTCTTT. Translation gives CSVRYLTEAFF. The full variable domain, completed using reference TRBV29-1 and TRBJ1-1, is SAVISQKPSRDICQRGTSLTIQCQVDSQVTMMFWYRQQPGQSLTLIATANQGSEATYESGFVIDKFPISRPNLTFSTLTVSNMSPEDSSIYLCSVRYLTEAFFGQGTRLTVV.

The V and J genes are TRBV11-1 and TRBJ2-7, with 8 bases identical to TRBD1. The germline CDR1 and CDR2 sequences are SGHAT and FQDESV (reference sequence). This CDR3 comprises 14 residues. V gave up 4 bases and J gave up 3 bases; unmatched junction bases: 5. The CDR3 protein is CASSSGTGDYEQYF. CDR3 coding DNA: TGTGCCAGCAGCTCCGGGACAGGAGACTACGAGCAGTACTTC.

This clone was seen a single time. This sequence joins TRBV27 and TRBJ2-1, with TRBD2 matching 11 bases. Germline V gene lookup returns CDR1 MNHEY and CDR2 SMNVEV (reference sequence). Trimming took 3 bases from V and 7 from J; bases not matched to a gene: 5. This CDR3 is built from 15 residues. CDR3 nucleotide sequence: TGTGCCAGCAGTTTTGGGGCTAGCGGGAGGAATGAGCAGTTCTTC. Its translation: CASSFGASGRNEQFF.

The chain recombines TRBV2 with TRBJ1-4; 8 bases agree with TRBD1. The germline V gene encodes CDR1 SNHLY and CDR2 FYNNEI. The CDR3 length is 15 residues. Trimming removed 9 bases from V and 4 bases from J; junction bases left unmatched: 10. Written as DNA, the CDR3 is TGTGCCAGTACTTCTTCAGGGGGCGTTAATGAAAAACTGTTTTTT. Translating gives CASTSSGGVNEKLFF.

The CDR3 here is CASSTGSGELFF. The CDR3, as DNA: TGTGCCAGCAGTACAGGCTCCGGGGAGCTGTTTTTT. The chain carries TRBV6-1 and TRBJ2-2, with D maybe TRBD1 (5 bases). The CDR3 contains 12 residues. V was cut by 5 bases and J by 6 bases, with 7 bases left in between. Germline V gene data show CDR1 as MNHNS and CDR2 as SASEGT.

There are a few counts of this clone. V is TRBV4-1 and J is TRBJ2-1, with 7 bases identical to TRBD1. The CDR3 is 15 residues long. V was pared by 0 bases and J by 7 bases, with 6 bases of the junction left unmatched. CDR1 is MGHRA and CDR2 is YSYEKL in the germline V gene. DNA of the CDR3: TGCGCCAGCAGCCAAGAGTCCAGGGGGATTAATGAGCAGTTCTTC. It specifies CASSQESRGINEQFF.

The rearrangement joins TRBV18 to TRBJ2-2, with 14 positions matching TRBD2. After removal of 1 base from V and 6 bases from J, the junction contained 4 bases not matched to a gene. Germline V CDR1 and CDR2: KGHSH, LQKENI. CDR3 length: 17 residues. CDR3 bases: TGTGCCAGCTCACCACGACTAGCGGGGGGGCGCCCCGGGGAGCTGTTTTTT. It is translated as CASSPRLAGGRPGELFF.

Notes on this clone: Other DNA sequences from this sample encode an identical CDR3 as well. J is TRBJ2-1 and V is TRBV16; 7 bases map to TRBD2. Looked up from germline, CDR1 is KGHSY and CDR2 is FQNENV. The CDR3 runs 16 residues. V shed 3 bases, J shed 1 base, and the junction held 6 bases outside the gene matches. The CDR3 region is CASSHSGVSSYNEQFF. CDR3 nucleotides: TGTGCCAGCAGCCACAGCGGGGTTAGTTCCTACAATGAGCAGTTCTTC.

In nucleotides, the CDR3 is TGCGCCAGCAGCCAAATGGCGGTAGAAAGCTATAATTCACCCCTCCACTTT. Encoded protein: CASSQMAVESYNSPLHF. The genes are TRBV4-1 and TRBJ1-6; D is uncertain. V lost 2 bases and J lost 3, with 14 bases in between. CDR3 size: 17 residues. The germline gives CDR1 MGHRA, CDR2 YSYEKL.

The gene calls are TRBV5-1 and TRBJ2-2, with 11 bases lining up with TRBD1. Germline V gene data show CDR1 as SGHRS and CDR2 as YFSETQ. The CDR3 is 19 residues long. Trimming removed 4 bases from V and 0 bases from J; junction bases left unmatched: 11. This CDR3 is CASSTDWDRGGSNTGELFF. The CDR3, as DNA: TGCGCCAGCAGCACCGATTGGGACAGGGGGGGATCGAACACCGGGGAGCTGTTTTTT.

The gene calls are TRBV29-1 and TRBJ2-2; 9 bases are a match to TRBD1. CDR3 length: 13 amino acids. With 6 bases clipped from V and 7 bases from J, the junction kept 6 bases outside the gene matches. CDR1 is SQVTM and CDR2 is ANQGSEA in the germline V gene. CDR3 coding DNA: TGCAGCGTCGGACAGGGGATAGGCGGGGAGCTGTTTTTT. This codes for CSVGQGIGGELFF.

The genes are TRBV29-1 and TRBJ1-1; 8 nucleotides agree with TRBD1. The V gene end was trimmed by 7 bases and the J gene end by 3 bases; junction bases not matched to a gene: 7. This CDR3 contains 13 residues. CDR1 and CDR2 (germline): SQVTM, ANQGSEA. CDR3 in amino acids: CSAKQGDYTEAFF. The CDR3 DNA reads TGCAGCGCTAAACAGGGGGACTACACTGAAGCTTTCTTT. The entire variable domain, with the rest obtained from reference TRBV29-1 and TRBJ1-1, is as follows: SAVISQKPSRDICQRGTSLTIQCQVDSQVTMMFWYRQQPGQSLTLIATANQGSEATYESGFVIDKFPISRPNLTFSTLTVSNMSPEDSSIYLCSAKQGDYTEAFFGQGTRLTVV.

The chain employs TRBV7-6 and TRBJ2-3; D is possibly TRBD2 (6 bases). The CDR3 is made up of 15 amino acids. CDR1 and CDR2 (germline): SGHVS, FNYEAQ. V was shortened by 1 base and J by 4 bases, with 12 bases between the two germline ends. CDR3 amino acids: CASSLGSGGADTQYF. CDR3 bases: TGTGCCAGCAGCTTAGGGTCCGGGGGTGCAGATACGCAGTATTTT.

The chain is built from TRBV7-6 and TRBJ2-2; D might be TRBD1 (5 bases). Trimming pared 5 bases from V and 1 base from J, leaving 11 bases between. This CDR3 has 15 amino acids. Germline V CDR1 and CDR2: SGHVS, FNYEAQ. The DNA for the CDR3 is TGTGCCAGCAGCCACGCGACAGAGAACACCGGGGAGCTGTTTTTT. This translates into CASSHATENTGELFF.

The V call is TRBV16, the J call TRBJ2-4; TRBD2 aligns across 7 bases. The CDR3 runs to 15 residues. Germline CDR1 and CDR2: KGHSY and FQNENV. The V and J ends lost 0 bases and 7 bases, in that order; junction bases with no gene match: 6. This CDR3 reads CASSQSGGGQNIQYF. The CDR3 bases are TGTGCCAGCAGCCAATCTGGGGGAGGGCAGAACATTCAGTACTTC.

J is TRBJ2-3 and V is TRBV5-8; TRBD1 aligns across 7 bases. The CDR3 sequence is 17 residues long. The V gene's germline CDR1 is SGHTS and CDR2 YDEGEE. V shed 6 bases and J 0 bases; nucleotides not matched to a gene: 13. The CDR3, as DNA: TGTGCCAGCAACAATCCGGGGACAGCTGCTAGCACAGATACGCAGTATTTT. Its protein is CASNNPGTAASTDTQYF.

The rearrangement links TRBV9 to TRBJ2-1; a weak D match, TRBD1 (5 bases). V lost 0 bases to trimming and J lost 16 bases, with 14 bases between them. The CDR3 totals 12 residues. Germline CDR1 reads SGDLS; CDR2 reads YYNGEE. The CDR3: CASSVGAGLPFF. The DNA of the CDR3 is TGTGCCAGCAGCGTAGGTGCAGGGTTACCCTTCTTC.

The rearrangement links TRBV5-1 to TRBJ1-2; D is perhaps TRBD1 (5 bases). This CDR3 comprises 15 residues. The germline V gene encodes CDR1 SGHRS and CDR2 YFSETQ. V lost 2 bases and J lost 5, with 16 bases in between. CDR3 nucleotides: TGCGCCAGCAGCTTTGAAGGGGATTCCCTATATGGCTACACCTTC. Translated, it gives CASSFEGDSLYGYTF.